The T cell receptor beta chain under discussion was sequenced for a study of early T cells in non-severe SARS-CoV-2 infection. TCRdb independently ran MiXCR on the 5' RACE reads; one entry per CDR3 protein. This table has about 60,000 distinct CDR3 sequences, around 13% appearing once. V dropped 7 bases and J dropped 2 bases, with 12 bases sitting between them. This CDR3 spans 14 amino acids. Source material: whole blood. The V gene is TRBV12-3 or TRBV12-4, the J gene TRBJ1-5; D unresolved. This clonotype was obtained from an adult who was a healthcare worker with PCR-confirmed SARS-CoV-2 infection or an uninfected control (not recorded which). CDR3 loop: CASNLDGGNQPQHF. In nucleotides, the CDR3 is TGTGCCAGCAATCTCGACGGTGGCAATCAGCCCCAGCATTTT.